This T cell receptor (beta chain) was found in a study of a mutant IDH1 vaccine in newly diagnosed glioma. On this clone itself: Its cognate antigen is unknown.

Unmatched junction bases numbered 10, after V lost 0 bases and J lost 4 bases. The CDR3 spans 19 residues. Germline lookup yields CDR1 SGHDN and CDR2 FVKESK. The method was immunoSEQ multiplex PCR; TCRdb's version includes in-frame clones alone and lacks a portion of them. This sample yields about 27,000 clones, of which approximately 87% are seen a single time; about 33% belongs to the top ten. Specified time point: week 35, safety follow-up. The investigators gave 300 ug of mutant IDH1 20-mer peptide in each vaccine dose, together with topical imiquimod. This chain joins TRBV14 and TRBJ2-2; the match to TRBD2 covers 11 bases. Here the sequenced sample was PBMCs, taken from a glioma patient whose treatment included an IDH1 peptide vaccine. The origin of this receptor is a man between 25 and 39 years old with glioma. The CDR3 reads CASSQDRLLAGGTTGELFF. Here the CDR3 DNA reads TGTGCCAGCAGCCAAGATCGGCTTTTAGCGGGAGGGACCACCGGGGAGCTGTTTTTT.